This is a list of T cell receptor beta chains from one sample in a study of blood T cells in healthy people across ages. One entry per CDR3 protein results from TCRdb running MiXCR on the 5' RACE reads. This table holds approximately 400,000 distinct CDR3 sequences, over 45% found once. Sequences were obtained from blood. The receptor set was obtained from a man aged 55 to 70 in good health. The CDR3 runs from the conserved cysteine through the conserved F or W. Fields, in order: clone size, V gene, CDR3 protein. Size is omitted from some rows. Given values are once, few, many or a class for expanded clones.

>-|TRBV7-2
CASSYTGGANTGELFF
>few|TRBV4-2
CASSQDVAGGTYTQYF
>-|TRBV27
CASSHRQDSSQPQHF
>-|TRBV9
CASSVGGQGETQQFF
>-|TRBV18
CASSPGSGSTDTQYF
>-|TRBV7-2
CASSPLGRAGANVLTF
>few|TRBV29-1
CSGGETEAFF
>-|TRBV10-3
CAISEGINQADTQYF
>few|TRBV10-3
CAISESQVGTGSTDTQYF
>-|TRBV5-6
CASSRRESGPEAFF